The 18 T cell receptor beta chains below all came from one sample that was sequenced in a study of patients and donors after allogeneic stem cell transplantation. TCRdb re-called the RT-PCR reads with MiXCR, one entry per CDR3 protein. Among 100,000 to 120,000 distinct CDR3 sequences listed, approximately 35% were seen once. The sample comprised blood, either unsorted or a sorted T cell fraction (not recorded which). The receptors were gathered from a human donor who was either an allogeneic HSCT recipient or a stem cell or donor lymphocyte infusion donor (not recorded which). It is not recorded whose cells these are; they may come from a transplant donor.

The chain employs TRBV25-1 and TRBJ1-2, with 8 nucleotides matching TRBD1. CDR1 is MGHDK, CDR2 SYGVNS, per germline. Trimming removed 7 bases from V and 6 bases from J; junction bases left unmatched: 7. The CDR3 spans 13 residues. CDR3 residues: CASTDRVIDGYTF. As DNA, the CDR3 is TGTGCCAGCACGGACAGGGTAATTGATGGCTACACCTTC.

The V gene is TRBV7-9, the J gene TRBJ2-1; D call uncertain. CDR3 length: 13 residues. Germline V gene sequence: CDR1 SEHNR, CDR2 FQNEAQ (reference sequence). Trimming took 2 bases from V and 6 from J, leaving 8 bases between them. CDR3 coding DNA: TGTGCCAGCAGCTTACTGGGAAGCAATGAGCAGTTCTTC. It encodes CASSLLGSNEQFF.

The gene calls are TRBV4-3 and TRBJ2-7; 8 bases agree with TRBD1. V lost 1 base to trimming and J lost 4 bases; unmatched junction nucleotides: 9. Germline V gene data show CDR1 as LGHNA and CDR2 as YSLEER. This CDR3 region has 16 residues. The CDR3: CASSQVWNRGIYEQYF. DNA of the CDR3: TGCGCCAGCAGCCAAGTTTGGAACAGGGGGATATACGAGCAGTACTTC.

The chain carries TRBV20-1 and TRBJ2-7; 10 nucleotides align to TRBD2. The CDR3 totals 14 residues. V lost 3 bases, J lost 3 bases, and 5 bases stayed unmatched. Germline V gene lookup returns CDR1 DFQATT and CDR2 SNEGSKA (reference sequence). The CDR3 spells CSASRLAGDYEQYF. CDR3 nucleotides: TGCAGTGCTAGTAGGCTAGCGGGAGACTACGAGCAGTACTTC.

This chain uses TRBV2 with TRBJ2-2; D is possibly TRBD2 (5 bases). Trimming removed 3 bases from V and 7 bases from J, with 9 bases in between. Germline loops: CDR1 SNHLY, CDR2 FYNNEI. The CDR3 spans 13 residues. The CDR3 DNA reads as TGTGCCAGCAGTGACCCCGGGGACGGGGAGCTGTTTTTT. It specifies CASSDPGDGELFF.

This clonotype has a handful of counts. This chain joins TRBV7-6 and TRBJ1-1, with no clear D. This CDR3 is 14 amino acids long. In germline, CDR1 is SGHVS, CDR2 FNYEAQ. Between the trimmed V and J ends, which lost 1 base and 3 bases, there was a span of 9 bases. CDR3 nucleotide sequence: TGTGCCAGCAGCTTAGTCGGGCCCTACACTGAAGCTTTCTTT. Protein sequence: CASSLVGPYTEAFF.

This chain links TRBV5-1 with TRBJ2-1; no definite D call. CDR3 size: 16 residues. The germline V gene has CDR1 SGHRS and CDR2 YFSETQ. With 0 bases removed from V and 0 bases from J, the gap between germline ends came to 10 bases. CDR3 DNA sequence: TGCGCCAGCAGCTTGGGGTGGGCCAGCTCCTACAATGAGCAGTTCTTC. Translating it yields CASSLGWASSYNEQFF.

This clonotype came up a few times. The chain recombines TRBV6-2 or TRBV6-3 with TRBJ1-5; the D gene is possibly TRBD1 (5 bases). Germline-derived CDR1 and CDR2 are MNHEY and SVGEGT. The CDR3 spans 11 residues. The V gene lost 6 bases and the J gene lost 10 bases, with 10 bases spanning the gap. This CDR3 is CASSSGTPQHF. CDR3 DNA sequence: TGTGCCAGCAGCTCGGGGACTCCCCAGCATTTT.

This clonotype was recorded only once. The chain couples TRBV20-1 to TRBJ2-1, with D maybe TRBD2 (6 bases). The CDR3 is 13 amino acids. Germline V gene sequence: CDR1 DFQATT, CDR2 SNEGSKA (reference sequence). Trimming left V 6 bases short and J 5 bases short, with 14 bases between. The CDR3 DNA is TGCAGTGCCACCTCGCGACTAGACAATGAGCAGTTCTTC. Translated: CSATSRLDNEQFF.

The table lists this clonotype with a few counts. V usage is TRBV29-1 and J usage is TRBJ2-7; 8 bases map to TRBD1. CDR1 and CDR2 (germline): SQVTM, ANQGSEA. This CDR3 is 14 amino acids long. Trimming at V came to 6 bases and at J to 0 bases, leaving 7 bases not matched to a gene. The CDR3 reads CSVQDRASSYEQYF. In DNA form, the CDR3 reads TGCAGCGTCCAGGACAGGGCATCCTCCTACGAGCAGTACTTC.

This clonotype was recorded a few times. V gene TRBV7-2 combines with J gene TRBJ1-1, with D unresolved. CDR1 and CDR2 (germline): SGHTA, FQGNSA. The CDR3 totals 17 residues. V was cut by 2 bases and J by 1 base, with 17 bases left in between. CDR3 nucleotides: TGTGCCAGCAGCTTATCTTTACCCGGGATAGGGAACACTGAAGCTTTCTTT. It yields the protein CASSLSLPGIGNTEAFF.

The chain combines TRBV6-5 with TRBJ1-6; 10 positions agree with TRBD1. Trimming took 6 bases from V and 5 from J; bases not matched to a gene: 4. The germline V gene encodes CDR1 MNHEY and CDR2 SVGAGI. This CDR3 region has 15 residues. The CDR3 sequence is CASRRTGGNNSPLHF. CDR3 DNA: TGTGCCAGCAGAAGGACAGGGGGGAATAATTCACCCCTCCACTTT.

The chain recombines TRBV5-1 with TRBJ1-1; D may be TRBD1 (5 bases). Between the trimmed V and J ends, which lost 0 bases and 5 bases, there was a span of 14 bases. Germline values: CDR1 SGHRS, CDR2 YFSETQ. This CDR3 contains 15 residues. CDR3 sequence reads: CASSLDPGKKTEAFF. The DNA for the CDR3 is TGCGCCAGCAGCTTGGATCCAGGGAAAAAAACTGAAGCTTTCTTT. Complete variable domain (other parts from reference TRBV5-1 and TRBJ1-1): KAGVTQTPRYLIKTRGQQVTLSCSPISGHRSVSWYQQTPGQGLQFLFEYFSETQRNKGNFPGRFSGRQFSNSRSEMNVSTLELGDSALYLCASSLDPGKKTEAFFGQGTRLTVV.

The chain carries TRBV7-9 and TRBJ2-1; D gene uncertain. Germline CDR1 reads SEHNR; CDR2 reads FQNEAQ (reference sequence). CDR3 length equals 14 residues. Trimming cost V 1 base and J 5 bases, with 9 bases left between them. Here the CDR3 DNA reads TGTGCCAGCAGCTTAGTGGGATCGGACAATGAGCAGTTCTTC. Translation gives CASSLVGSDNEQFF.

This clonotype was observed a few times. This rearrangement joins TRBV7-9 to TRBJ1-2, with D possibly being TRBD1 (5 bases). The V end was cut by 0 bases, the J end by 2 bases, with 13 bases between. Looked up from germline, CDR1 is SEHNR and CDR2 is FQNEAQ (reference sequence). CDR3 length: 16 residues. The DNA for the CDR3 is TGTGCCAGCAGCTTAGCGCGGGTAGGGACCAACTATGGCTACACCTTC. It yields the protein CASSLARVGTNYGYTF.

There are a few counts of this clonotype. The CDR3 loop reads CASSWGSNQPQHF. The CDR3 DNA sequence: TGTGCCAGCAGTTGGGGTAGCAATCAGCCCCAGCATTTT. The chain couples TRBV6-2 or TRBV6-3 to TRBJ1-5; D gene ambiguous. CDR1 MNHEY and CDR2 SVGEGT come from the germline V gene. V was trimmed by 4 bases and J by 0 bases, leaving 4 bases between them. The CDR3 consists of 13 residues.

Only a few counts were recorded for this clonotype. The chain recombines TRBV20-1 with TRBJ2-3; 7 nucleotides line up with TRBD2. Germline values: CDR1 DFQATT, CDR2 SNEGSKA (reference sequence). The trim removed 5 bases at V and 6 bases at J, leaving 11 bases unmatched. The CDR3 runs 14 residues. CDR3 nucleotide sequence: TGCAGTGCTCCGGGCGGCGGGAGTAGGGATACGCAGTATTTT. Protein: CSAPGGGSRDTQYF.

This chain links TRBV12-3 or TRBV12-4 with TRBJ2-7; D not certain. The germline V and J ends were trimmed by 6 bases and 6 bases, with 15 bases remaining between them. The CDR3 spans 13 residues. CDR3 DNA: TGTGCCAGCAGCCTTTGGACCGCCGTCGAGCAGTACTTC. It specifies CASSLWTAVEQYF.